One T cell receptor (beta chain) is described in this entry. What it binds is not known. This entry is derived from a study of cytomegalovirus exposure and HLA in healthy donors. Study information: Per a later analysis, the approximately 690 first-cohort and 110 or so validation repertoires shared one platform.

The germline gives CDR1 MGHDK, CDR2 SYGVNS. This CDR3 has 17 amino acids. V lost 4 bases to trimming and J lost 4 bases; unmatched junction nucleotides: 12. The donors formed part of the roughly 120-subject validation cohort, distinct from the roughly 700-subject first cohort. Overall study results and limits: Overall, 164 TCR beta chains were annotated as cytomegalovirus-associated.

Sequenced by immunoSEQ multiplex PCR; TCRdb stores in-frame clones only, minus some. Of around 80,000 clones in the sample, roughly 95% were seen once. Sequences were obtained from PBMCs. This receptor was taken from a woman between 18 and 29 years old in good health and CMV-seronegative. The chain combines TRBV25-1 with TRBJ2-7, with 11 bases lining up with TRBD2. The DNA of the CDR3 is TGTGCCAGCAGTGGACGGACTAGCGGGTGGCCCCCGTACGAGCAGTACTTC. It translates to CASSGRTSGWPPYEQYF.